The 20 T cell receptor beta chains below all came from one sample that was sequenced in a study of metastatic and nonmetastatic thyroid tumors. Using MiXCR, TCRdb reanalyzed the PCR reads. The profile shows some 2,000 clones, roughly 25% of them singletons. The entire patient cohort was treatment-naive prior to thyroid surgery. Input material: adjacent normal tissue. Receptors originate from a male donor with papillary thyroid cancer or a benign thyroid nodule (not recorded which). Some clones in this sample may be carry-over from other donors' samples.

This clone showed up many times. This chain uses TRBV2 with TRBJ1-1, with D unclear. V lost 6 bases and J 4 bases, leaving 6 bases between the germline ends. Germline CDR1 is SNHLY and CDR2 is FYNNEI. The CDR3 is 11 amino acids. CDR3 residues: CASRQSTEAFF. In DNA, the CDR3 is TGTGCCAGCAGGCAGAGCACTGAAGCTTTCTTT.

The DNA of the CDR3 is TGCAGTGCTGCCGGGACAGCGGCTAACTATGGCTACACCTTC. Translating gives CSAAGTAANYGYTF. This chain uses TRBV20-1 with TRBJ1-2, with TRBD1 matching over 7 bases. CDR1 is DFQATT, CDR2 SNEGSKA, per germline (reference sequence). CDR3 size: 14 residues. Trimming at V came to 5 bases and at J to 0 bases, leaving 6 bases not matched to a gene.

This clone was counted a few times. The chain employs TRBV12-3 or TRBV12-4 and TRBJ2-5, with 8 bases that match TRBD2. With V trimmed by 8 bases and J by 5 bases, 13 bases remained unmatched. The CDR3 is made up of 15 amino acids. CDR3 nucleotides: TGTGCCAGCCCTGTGGTAGCGGGATCCTCGGAGACCCAGTACTTC. The encoded protein is CASPVVAGSSETQYF.

This sequence joins TRBV20-1 and TRBJ2-1, with 12 bases identical to TRBD2. Germline loops: CDR1 DFQATT, CDR2 SNEGSKA (reference sequence). The V segment lost 4 bases and the J segment 5 bases; nucleotides outside the gene matches: 6. The CDR3 runs to 15 residues. CDR3: CSANGLAGKDNEQFF. The DNA of the CDR3 is TGCAGTGCTAACGGACTAGCGGGGAAAGACAATGAGCAGTTCTTC.

In its sample, this clone was seen once. The V call is TRBV24-1, the J call TRBJ2-7; TRBD1 matches at 9 bases. V was clipped by 0 bases and J by 2 bases; unmatched bases: 13. Germline values: CDR1 KGHDR, CDR2 SFDVKD. The CDR3 contains 19 residues. CDR3 loop: CATSDLQGQGRNETYEQYV. CDR3 sequence (DNA): TGTGCCACCAGTGATTTGCAGGGACAGGGTAGGAATGAGACCTACGAGCAGTACGTC.

This clone appeared a few times. The chain links TRBV2 to TRBJ1-2; D is uncertain. The CDR3 is made up of 12 amino acids. Germline V gene lookup returns CDR1 SNHLY and CDR2 FYNNEI. Trimming cost V 6 bases and J 4 bases, with 9 bases left between them. The CDR3 loop reads CASRRLGYGYTF. The CDR3 DNA sequence: TGTGCCAGCAGACGCCTTGGCTATGGCTACACCTTC.

Judged by abundance, this clone is medium-sized. Other DNA sequences within the sample encode an identical CDR3. The chain has TRBV5-1 and TRBJ1-3; no clear D. V lost 0 bases and J lost 5, with 6 bases in between. Germline assignment: CDR1 SGHRS and CDR2 YFSETQ. The CDR3 has 13 residues. The CDR3 is CASSLDFRNTIYF. In DNA, the CDR3 is TGCGCCAGCAGCTTGGACTTCCGAAACACCATATATTTT.

V is TRBV6-1 and J is TRBJ1-6, with 7 bases lining up with TRBD1. This CDR3 has 17 amino acids. Trimming removed 2 bases from V and 4 bases from J; junction bases left unmatched: 8. Germline V gene lookup returns CDR1 MNHNS and CDR2 SASEGT. The CDR3 here is CASSEPFIQGYNSPLHF. CDR3 DNA sequence: TGTGCCAGCAGTGAACCCTTTATACAGGGGTATAATTCACCCCTCCACTTT.

By frequency in the sample, this clone is medium-sized. CDR3 region: CASSAGTSGEILDPYNEQFF. The CDR3 region has the DNA TGCGCCAGCAGCGCCGGGACTAGCGGGGAAATCCTCGACCCATACAATGAGCAGTTCTTC. V gene TRBV5-1 combines with J gene TRBJ2-1, with TRBD2 matching 13 bases. Germline V CDR1 and CDR2: SGHRS, YFSETQ. The CDR3 has 20 residues. V was pared by 4 bases and J by 4 bases, with 17 bases of the junction left unmatched.

This chain links TRBV19 with TRBJ2-7, with TRBD1 matching over 8 bases. Losses at the gene ends were 6 bases for V and 3 bases for J; bases not matched to a gene: 7. The CDR3 contains 14 residues. Germline V gene sequence: CDR1 LNHDA, CDR2 SQIVND (reference sequence). CDR3 coding DNA: TGTGCCAGTAGAAGGACAGGGCTTAACTACGAGCAGTACTTC. It codes for CASRRTGLNYEQYF. Filled out from reference TRBV19 and TRBJ2-7, the complete variable domain reads DGGITQSPKYLFRKEGQNVTLSCEQNLNHDAMYWYRQDPGQGLRLIYYSQIVNDFQKGDIAEGYSVSREKKESFPLTVTSAQKNPTAFYLCASRRTGLNYEQYFGPGTRLTVT.

The chain employs TRBV19 and TRBJ1-1; TRBD1 agrees at 8 bases. The CDR3 has 15 amino acids. Germline lookup yields CDR1 LNHDA and CDR2 SQIVND (reference sequence). The ends lost 4 bases at V and 7 bases at J; junction bases unmatched: 11. The CDR3 bases are TGTGCCAGTAGTACATCGACAGGGGAAGGTGGTGAAGCTTTCTTT. Translated, it gives CASSTSTGEGGEAFF.

This clone has a handful of counts. The CDR3 spells CASSEAGGYDYGYTF. The CDR3 DNA sequence: TGTGCCAGCAGTGAAGCCGGGGGCTATGACTATGGCTACACCTTC. The chain is built from TRBV6-1 and TRBJ1-2, with D maybe TRBD1 (6 bases). V lost 0 bases, J lost 3 bases, and 11 bases lay in between. The germline V gene has CDR1 MNHNS and CDR2 SASEGT. This CDR3 spans 15 amino acids.

This sequence joins TRBV20-1 and TRBJ2-3, with D possibly matching TRBD2 (7 bases). Deletions cut 6 bases from V and 0 bases from J, with 10 bases between. The CDR3 sequence is 13 residues long. Germline V gene lookup returns CDR1 DFQATT and CDR2 SNEGSKA (reference sequence). CDR3 region: CSAGGPSTDTQYF. The CDR3 DNA is TGCAGTGCCGGGGGGCCAAGCACAGATACGCAGTATTTT.

In this sample, this clone is large. For the CDR3, the DNA is TGCGCCAGCAGCTTGGTTCAGGGGCCTGACGAGCAGTACTTC. Its translation: CASSLVQGPDEQYF. J is TRBJ2-7 and V is TRBV5-1; D perhaps matches TRBD1 (6 bases). Germline V gives CDR1 SGHRS, CDR2 YFSETQ. The CDR3 spans 14 residues. V gave up 0 bases and J gave up 5 bases, with 12 bases separating them.

This CDR3 reads CASRESGKASDTQYF. DNA of the CDR3: TGCGCCAGCAGGGAGAGCGGGAAGGCCTCAGATACGCAGTATTTT. V gene TRBV10-1 combines with J gene TRBJ2-3; TRBD2 matches 7 bases. The CDR3 has 15 amino acids. Germline values: CDR1 WNHNN, CDR2 SYGVQD (reference sequence). With 6 bases clipped from V and 4 bases from J, the junction kept 10 bases outside the gene matches.

This clone is medium-sized. The chain couples TRBV2 to TRBJ2-1; 8 bases are a match to TRBD2. J was trimmed by 7 bases and V by 7 bases; bases with no gene match: 6. Germline V gene sequence: CDR1 SNHLY, CDR2 FYNNEI. This CDR3 spans 13 amino acids. The CDR3 nucleotides read TGTGCCAGCATGCCGGGAGGGCCAAATGAGCAGTTCTTC. Protein sequence: CASMPGGPNEQFF.

V usage is TRBV6-1 and J usage is TRBJ2-7; D not certain. Trimming took 7 bases from V and 0 from J, leaving 13 bases between them. CDR1 and CDR2 from the germline V gene are MNHNS and SASEGT. This CDR3 comprises 14 residues. The CDR3 here is CASTSDIYSYEQYF. The DNA for the CDR3 is TGTGCCAGCACTTCTGACATCTACTCCTACGAGCAGTACTTC.

By share of the sample, this clone is medium-sized. The rearrangement uses TRBV4-2 and TRBJ2-2; D might be TRBD2 (6 bases). The CDR3 is 14 residues long. The germline CDR1 and CDR2 sequences are LGHNA and YNFKEQ. Trimming shortened V by 1 base and J by 3 bases, and 6 bases separated the two germline ends. CDR3 amino acids: CASSQGLDTGELFF. CDR3 in DNA: TGTGCCAGCAGCCAAGGACTAGACACCGGGGAGCTGTTTTTT.

This clone was counted a few times. This sequence joins TRBV28 and TRBJ1-5; D is unclear. Per the germline V gene, CDR1 is MDHEN and CDR2 is SYDVKM. V dropped 7 bases and J dropped 0 bases, with 13 bases sitting between them. This CDR3 has 15 amino acids. The CDR3: CASTIESYSNQPQHF. CDR3 in DNA: TGTGCCAGCACTATTGAGAGTTATAGCAATCAGCCCCAGCATTTT.

This clone was counted many times. This chain links TRBV24-1 with TRBJ2-1, with 10 bases identical to TRBD2. The germline V gene has CDR1 KGHDR and CDR2 SFDVKD. The CDR3 consists of 16 residues. After removal of 4 bases from V and 8 bases from J, the junction contained 10 bases not matched to a gene. The CDR3 protein is CATSDQSGRAKHEQFF. CDR3 DNA: TGTGCCACCAGTGACCAAAGCGGGAGGGCCAAGCATGAGCAGTTCTTC.